This T cell receptor beta chain comes out of a study of control samples from healthy donors and cancer patients. Only in-frame clones appear in the TCRdb table, and some are missing; sequencing was by immunoSEQ multiplex PCR. The sample records 170,000 or so clones, over 85% being singletons. The germline V gene encodes CDR1 SNHLY and CDR2 FYNNEI. V was clipped by 9 bases and J by 7 bases; unmatched bases: 17. The CDR3 is made up of 15 amino acids. The sequence came from a woman aged 35 to 49 in good health. Sequencing was performed on blood. J is TRBJ1-2 and V is TRBV2; TRBD1 matches at 7 bases. The CDR3 reads CARARGTDLIFGYTF. As DNA, the CDR3 is TGTGCCAGGGCTAGAGGGACAGACCTTATTTTTGGCTACACCTTC.